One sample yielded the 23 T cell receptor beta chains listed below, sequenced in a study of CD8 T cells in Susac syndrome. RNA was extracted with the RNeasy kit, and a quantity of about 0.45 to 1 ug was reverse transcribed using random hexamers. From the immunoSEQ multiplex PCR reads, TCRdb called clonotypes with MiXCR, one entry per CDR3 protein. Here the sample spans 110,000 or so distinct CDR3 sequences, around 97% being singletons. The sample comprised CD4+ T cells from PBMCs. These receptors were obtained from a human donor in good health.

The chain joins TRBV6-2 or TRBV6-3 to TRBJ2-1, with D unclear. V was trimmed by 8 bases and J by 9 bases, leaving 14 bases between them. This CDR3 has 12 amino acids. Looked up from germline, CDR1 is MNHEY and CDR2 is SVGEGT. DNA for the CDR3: TGTGCCAGCCGCCCATTTGGAGTTGAGCAGTTCTTC. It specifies CASRPFGVEQFF.

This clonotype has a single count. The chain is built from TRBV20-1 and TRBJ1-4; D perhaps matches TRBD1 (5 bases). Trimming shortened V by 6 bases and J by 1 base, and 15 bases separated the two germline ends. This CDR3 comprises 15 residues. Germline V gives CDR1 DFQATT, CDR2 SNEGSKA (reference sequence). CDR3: CSATRGGGTNEKLFF. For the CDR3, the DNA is TGCAGTGCGACCCGCGGCGGGGGAACTAATGAAAAACTGTTTTTT.

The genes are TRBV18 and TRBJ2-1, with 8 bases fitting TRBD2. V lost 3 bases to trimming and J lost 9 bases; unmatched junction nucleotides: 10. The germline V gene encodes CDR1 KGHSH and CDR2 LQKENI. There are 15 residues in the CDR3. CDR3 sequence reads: CASSPAAGGLREQFF. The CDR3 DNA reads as TGTGCCAGCTCACCGGCGGCGGGGGGCCTGCGTGAGCAGTTCTTC.

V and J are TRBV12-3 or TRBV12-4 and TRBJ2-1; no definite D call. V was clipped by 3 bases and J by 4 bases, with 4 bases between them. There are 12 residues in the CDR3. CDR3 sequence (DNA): TGTGCCAGCAGTTTTGGGTACAATGAGCAGTTCTTC. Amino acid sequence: CASSFGYNEQFF.

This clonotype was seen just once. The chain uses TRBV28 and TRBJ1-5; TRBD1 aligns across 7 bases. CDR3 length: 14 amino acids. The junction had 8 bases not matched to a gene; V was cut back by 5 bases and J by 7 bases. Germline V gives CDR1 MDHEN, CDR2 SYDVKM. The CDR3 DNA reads TGTGCCAGCAGTCGGGGACAGTATGAGCAGCCCCAGCATTTT. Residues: CASSRGQYEQPQHF.

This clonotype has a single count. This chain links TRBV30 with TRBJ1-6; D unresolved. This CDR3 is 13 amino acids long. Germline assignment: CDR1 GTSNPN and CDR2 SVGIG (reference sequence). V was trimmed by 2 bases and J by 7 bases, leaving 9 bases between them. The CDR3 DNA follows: TGTGCCTGGAGTCAGAACGGCAATTCACCCCTCCACTTT. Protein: CAWSQNGNSPLHF.

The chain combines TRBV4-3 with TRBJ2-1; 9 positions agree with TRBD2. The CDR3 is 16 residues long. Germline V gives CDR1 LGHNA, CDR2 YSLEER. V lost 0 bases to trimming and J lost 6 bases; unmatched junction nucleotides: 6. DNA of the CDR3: TGCGCCAGCAGCCAAGATCACGGGACTAGCACCAATGAGCAGTTCTTC. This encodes CASSQDHGTSTNEQFF.

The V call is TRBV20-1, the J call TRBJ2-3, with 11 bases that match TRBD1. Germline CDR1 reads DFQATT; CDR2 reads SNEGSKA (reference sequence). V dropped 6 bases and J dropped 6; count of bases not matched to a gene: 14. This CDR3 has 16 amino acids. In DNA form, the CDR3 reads TGCAGTGCCCGAACCCTCGGGGACAGGGGGTACGATACGCAGTATTTT. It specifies CSARTLGDRGYDTQYF.

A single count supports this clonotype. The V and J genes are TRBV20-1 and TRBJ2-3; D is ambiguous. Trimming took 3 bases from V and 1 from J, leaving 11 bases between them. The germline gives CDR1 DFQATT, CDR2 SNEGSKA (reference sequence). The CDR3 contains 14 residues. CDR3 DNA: TGCAGTGCTAGTGGTACACGCGGCACAGATACGCAGTATTTT. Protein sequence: CSASGTRGTDTQYF.

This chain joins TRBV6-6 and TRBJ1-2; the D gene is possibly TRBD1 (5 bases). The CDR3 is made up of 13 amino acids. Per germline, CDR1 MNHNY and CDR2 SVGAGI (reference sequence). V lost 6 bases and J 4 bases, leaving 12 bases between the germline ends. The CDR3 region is CASSTGRSYGYTF. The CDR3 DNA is TGTGCCAGCAGCACGGGACGGAGCTATGGCTACACCTTC.

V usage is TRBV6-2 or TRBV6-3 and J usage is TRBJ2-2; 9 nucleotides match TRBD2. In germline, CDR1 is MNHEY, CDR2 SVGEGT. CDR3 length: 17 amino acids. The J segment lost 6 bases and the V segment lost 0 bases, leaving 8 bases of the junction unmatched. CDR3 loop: CASSYSRRAGGAGELFF. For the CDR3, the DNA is TGTGCCAGCAGTTACTCGAGGCGAGCGGGGGGAGCCGGGGAGCTGTTTTTT.

The DNA for the CDR3 is TGCAGTGCTAAGCACCACTCCTACGAGCAGTACTTC. Translation: CSAKHHSYEQYF. This rearrangement joins TRBV20-1 to TRBJ2-7, with D unclear. This CDR3 is built from 12 residues. Deletions cut 4 bases from V and 0 bases from J, with 7 bases between. Germline CDR1 DFQATT, CDR2 SNEGSKA (reference sequence).

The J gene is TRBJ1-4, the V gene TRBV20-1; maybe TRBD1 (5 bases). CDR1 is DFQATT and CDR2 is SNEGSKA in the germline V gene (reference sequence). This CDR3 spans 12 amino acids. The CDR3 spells CAGQGLEEKLFF. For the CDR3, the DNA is TGCGCCGGCCAGGGACTAGAGGAAAAACTGTTTTTT.

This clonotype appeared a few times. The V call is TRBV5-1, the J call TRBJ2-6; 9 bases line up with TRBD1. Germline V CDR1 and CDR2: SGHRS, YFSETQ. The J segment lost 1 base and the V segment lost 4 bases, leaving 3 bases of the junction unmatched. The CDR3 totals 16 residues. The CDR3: CASSAGTGSGANVLTF. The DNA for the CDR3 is TGCGCCAGCAGCGCCGGGACAGGGTCTGGGGCCAACGTCCTGACTTTC.

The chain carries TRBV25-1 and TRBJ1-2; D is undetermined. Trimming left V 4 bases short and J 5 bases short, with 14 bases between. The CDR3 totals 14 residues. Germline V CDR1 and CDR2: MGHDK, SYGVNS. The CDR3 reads CASSGTPLGYGYTF. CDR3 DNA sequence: TGTGCCAGCAGTGGAACCCCCCTCGGGTATGGCTACACCTTC.

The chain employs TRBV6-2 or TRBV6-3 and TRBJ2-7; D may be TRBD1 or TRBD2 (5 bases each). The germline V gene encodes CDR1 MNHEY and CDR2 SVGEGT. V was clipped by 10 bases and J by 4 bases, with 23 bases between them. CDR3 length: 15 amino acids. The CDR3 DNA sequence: TGTGCCACCACAAGGAACCGGGACGTAGTTTACGAGCAGTACTTC. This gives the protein CATTRNRDVVYEQYF.

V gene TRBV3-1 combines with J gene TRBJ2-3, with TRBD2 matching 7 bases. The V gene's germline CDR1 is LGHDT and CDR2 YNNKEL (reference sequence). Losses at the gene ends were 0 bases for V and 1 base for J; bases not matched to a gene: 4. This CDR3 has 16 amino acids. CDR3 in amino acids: CASSQDRLAGTDTQYF. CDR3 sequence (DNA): TGTGCCAGCAGCCAAGATCGGCTAGCGGGCACAGATACGCAGTATTTT.

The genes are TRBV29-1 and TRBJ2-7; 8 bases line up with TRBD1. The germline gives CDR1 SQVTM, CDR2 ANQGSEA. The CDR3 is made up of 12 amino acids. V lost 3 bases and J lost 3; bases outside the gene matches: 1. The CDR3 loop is CSVDGQGYEQYF. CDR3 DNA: TGCAGCGTTGATGGACAGGGCTACGAGCAGTACTTC.

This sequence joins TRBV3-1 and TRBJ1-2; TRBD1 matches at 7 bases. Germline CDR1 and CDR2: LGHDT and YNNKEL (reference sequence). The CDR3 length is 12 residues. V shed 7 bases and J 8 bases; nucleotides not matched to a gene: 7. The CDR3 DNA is TGTGCCAGCACCCGGGACAGAGGAGGCTACACCTTC. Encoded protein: CASTRDRGGYTF.

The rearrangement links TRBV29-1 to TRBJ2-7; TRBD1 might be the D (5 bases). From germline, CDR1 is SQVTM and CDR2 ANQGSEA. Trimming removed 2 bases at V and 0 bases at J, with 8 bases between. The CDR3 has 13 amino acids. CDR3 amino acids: CSVEYRSSYEQYF. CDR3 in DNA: TGCAGCGTTGAATACAGGAGCTCCTACGAGCAGTACTTC.

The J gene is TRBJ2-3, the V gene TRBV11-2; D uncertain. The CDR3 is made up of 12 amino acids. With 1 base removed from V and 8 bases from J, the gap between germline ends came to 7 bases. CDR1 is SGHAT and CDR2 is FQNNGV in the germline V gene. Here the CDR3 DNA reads TGTGCCAGCAGCTTAGTGCCCCTTACGCAGTATTTT. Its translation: CASSLVPLTQYF.

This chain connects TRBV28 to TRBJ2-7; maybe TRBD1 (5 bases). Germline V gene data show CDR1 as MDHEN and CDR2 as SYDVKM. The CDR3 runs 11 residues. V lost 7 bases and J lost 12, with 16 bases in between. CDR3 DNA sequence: TGTGCCAGCACTACCCAGGGCCGACGGTACTTC. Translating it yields CASTTQGRRYF.

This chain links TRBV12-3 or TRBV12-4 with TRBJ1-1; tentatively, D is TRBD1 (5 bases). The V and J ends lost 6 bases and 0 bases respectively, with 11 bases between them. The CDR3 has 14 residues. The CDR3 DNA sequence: TGTGCCAGCAGACCGTGGGGCATGAACACTGAAGCTTTCTTT. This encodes CASRPWGMNTEAFF.